Below are 27 T cell receptor beta chains sequenced from a single sample in a study of blood T cell repertoires in COVID-19. Data came from immunoSEQ multiplex PCR; TCRdb stores just in-frame clones and leaves some out. This sample has 120,000 to 150,000 clones, with roughly 87% found just once. Sequenced: peripheral blood. The receptors come from a woman between 50 and 59 years old with acute or convalescent COVID-19.

The V and J genes are TRBV15 and TRBJ2-3; 8 nucleotides agree with TRBD2. This CDR3 spans 14 amino acids. The V segment lost 6 bases and the J segment 4 bases; nucleotides outside the gene matches: 6. The V gene's germline CDR1 is LNHNV and CDR2 YYDKDF (reference sequence). DNA of the CDR3: TGTGCCACCAGTTCCGGACTAGCAGCAGATACGCAGTATTTT. Its protein is CATSSGLAADTQYF.

This clone was recorded once. The chain carries TRBV18 and TRBJ2-4; a weak D match, TRBD1 (6 bases). Germline assignment: CDR1 KGHSH and CDR2 LQKENI. V gave up 3 bases and J gave up 0 bases, with 15 bases separating them. The CDR3 extends over 17 amino acids. DNA for the CDR3: TGTGCCAGCTCACCTATCAGGGGATTATTAGCCAAAAACATTCAGTACTTC. As protein: CASSPIRGLLAKNIQYF.

The chain combines TRBV4-1 with TRBJ1-1; D remains unclear. CDR1 and CDR2 (germline): MGHRA, YSYEKL. This CDR3 is 14 amino acids long. The V end was cut by 4 bases, the J end by 0 bases, with 9 bases between. Here the CDR3 DNA reads TGCGCCAGCAGCCTCTACGTGATGAACACTGAAGCTTTCTTT. This codes for CASSLYVMNTEAFF.

This clone was observed a handful of times. V usage is TRBV11-2 and J usage is TRBJ2-7, with 10 positions matching TRBD1. J gave up 5 bases and V 9 bases, and 10 bases lay outside the gene matches. The germline V gene encodes CDR1 SGHAT and CDR2 FQNNGV. This CDR3 contains 14 residues. The DNA for the CDR3 is TGTGCCAGTGAAACCGGGACAGGGGACGACGAGCAGTACTTC. Translation: CASETGTGDDEQYF. Variable domain in full (rest from reference TRBV11-2 and TRBJ2-7): EAGVAQSPRYKIIEKRQSVAFWCNPISGHATLYWYQQILGQGPKLLIQFQNNGVVDDSQLPKDRFSAERLKGVDSTLKIQPAKLEDSAVYLCASETGTGDDEQYFGPGTRLTVT.

The rearrangement links TRBV7-3 to TRBJ1-3; 9 positions match TRBD1. This CDR3 contains 13 residues. Germline V lookup: CDR1 SGHTA, CDR2 FQGTGA. Unmatched junction bases numbered 4, after V lost 5 bases and J lost 8 bases. CDR3 coding DNA: TGTGCCAGCAGCACCAGACAGGGGGACACCATATATTTT. This codes for CASSTRQGDTIYF.

The chain recombines TRBV5-4 with TRBJ1-3; 8 bases align to TRBD1. CDR1 is SGHNT, CDR2 YYREEE, per germline (reference sequence). Germline trimming cut 4 bases from V and 2 bases from J; bases unmatched to any gene: 5. This CDR3 comprises 15 residues. CDR3 in DNA: TGTGCCAGCAGCCCCTTGACAGGGGCTGGAAACACCATATATTTT. It encodes CASSPLTGAGNTIYF.

The chain is built from TRBV3-1 (or the pseudogene TRBV3-2) and TRBJ2-2, with 10 positions matching TRBD2. Germline V gene data show CDR1 as LGHDT and CDR2 as YNNKEL (reference sequence). The CDR3 spans 17 residues. V shed 4 bases and J 4 bases; nucleotides not matched to a gene: 9. The CDR3: CASSLASGSPGTGELFF. The CDR3 DNA is TGTGCCAGCAGCCTGGCTAGCGGGAGCCCGGGCACCGGGGAGCTGTTTTTT.

The gene calls are TRBV3-1 (or the pseudogene TRBV3-2) and TRBJ1-4; a possible D gene is TRBD1 (5 bases). Germline loops: CDR1 LGHDT, CDR2 YNNKEL (reference sequence). This CDR3 is built from 14 residues. Trimming took 4 bases from V and 7 from J, leaving 13 bases between them. The chain's CDR3 is CASSLSRAVEKLFF. The CDR3 region has the DNA TGTGCCAGCAGCCTCAGCAGGGCGGTTGAAAAACTGTTTTTT.

This sequence joins TRBV11-2 and TRBJ1-1; D call uncertain. Germline lookup yields CDR1 SGHAT and CDR2 FQNNGV. This CDR3 has 14 amino acids. V was shortened by 3 bases and J by 7 bases, with 15 bases between the two germline ends. CDR3 sequence (DNA): TGTGCCAGCAGCTTTGCTGGTGTAGGAGGTGAAGCTTTCTTT. This gives the protein CASSFAGVGGEAFF.

The chain employs TRBV6-1 and TRBJ1-5, with D possibly being TRBD1 (5 bases). Looked up from germline, CDR1 is MNHNS and CDR2 is SASEGT. Trimming took off 3 bases at V and 5 bases at J, with 11 bases between the two ends. CDR3 length equals 14 residues. The CDR3 DNA reads TGTGCCAGCAGTGAGGCGGGGGTGGATCAGCCCCAGCATTTT. Protein sequence: CASSEAGVDQPQHF.

The chain employs TRBV6-4 and TRBJ2-3; perhaps TRBD1 as D (6 bases). Trimming took off 10 bases at V and 5 bases at J, with 13 bases between the two ends. The V gene's germline CDR1 is MRHNA and CDR2 SNTAGT. This CDR3 region has 12 residues. CDR3 sequence (DNA): TGTGCCAACCACAGGGTTCAAGATACGCAGTATTTT. This translates into CANHRVQDTQYF.

The rearrangement uses TRBV5-1 and TRBJ2-3; D may be TRBD2 (7 bases). The V gene's germline CDR1 is SGHRS and CDR2 YFSETQ. The CDR3 has 15 amino acids. The ends were cut back, 4 bases at V and 3 bases at J, with 15 bases in the middle. The CDR3 nucleotides read TGCGCCAGCAGCCCCGCGAGGGGGGGAACAGATACGCAGTATTTT. This encodes CASSPARGGTDTQYF.

This clone showed up just a few times. The chain employs TRBV10-2 and TRBJ1-2; unclear D gene. In germline, CDR1 is WSHSY, CDR2 SAAADI. Trimming cost V 3 bases and J 1 base, with 3 bases left between them. CDR3 length: 12 amino acids. The CDR3 DNA reads as TGCGCCAGCAGTGACTTTAACTATGGCTACACCTTC. Protein: CASSDFNYGYTF.

This clone has only a few counts. The chain uses TRBV2 and TRBJ2-7; the D gene is possibly TRBD1 (6 bases). The CDR3 has 12 amino acids. Germline V gene sequence: CDR1 SNHLY, CDR2 FYNNEI. Trimming took off 6 bases at V and 4 bases at J, with 10 bases between the two ends. DNA of the CDR3: TGTGCCAGCAGGCGAGGGGGTTACGAGCAGTACTTC. Its protein is CASRRGGYEQYF.

The rearrangement links TRBV5-4 to TRBJ2-1; D not certain. Germline V CDR1 and CDR2: SGHNT, YYREEE (reference sequence). Trimming cost V 4 bases and J 0 bases, with 17 bases left between them. The CDR3 runs 17 residues. As DNA, the CDR3 is TGTGCCAGCAGCCCCCGAGGCGGAGCCCTCTCCTACAATGAGCAGTTCTTC. Protein: CASSPRGGALSYNEQFF.

The chain recombines TRBV5-1 with TRBJ2-1, with D possibly being TRBD1 (6 bases). Per germline, CDR1 SGHRS and CDR2 YFSETQ. The CDR3 is 14 amino acids. V lost 4 bases and J lost 4, with 12 bases in between. The CDR3: CASSTGNGYNEQFF. CDR3 in DNA: TGCGCCAGCAGCACAGGGAATGGGTACAATGAGCAGTTCTTC.

This clone was counted a few times. CDR3 sequence reads: CAWSVWQGGGGYTF. For the CDR3, the DNA is TGTGCCTGGAGTGTATGGCAGGGAGGGGGTGGCTACACCTTC. The J gene is TRBJ1-2, the V gene TRBV30; D is perhaps TRBD1 (6 bases). The CDR3 extends over 14 amino acids. V shed 0 bases and J shed 7 bases, with 15 bases lying between them. Germline lookup yields CDR1 GTSNPN and CDR2 SVGIG (reference sequence).

This chain links TRBV5-6 with TRBJ2-3; D gene ambiguous. There are 15 residues in the CDR3. Trimming removed 6 bases at V and 0 bases at J, with 14 bases between. Per germline, CDR1 SGHDT and CDR2 YYEEEE. In nucleotides, the CDR3 is TGTGCCAGCACCCAGAGGTGGTCTAGCACAGATACGCAGTATTTT. Protein sequence: CASTQRWSSTDTQYF. The full variable domain, in which reference TRBV5-6 and TRBJ2-3 provide the parts outside the CDR3, is DAGVTQSPTHLIKTRGQQVTLRCSPKSGHDTVSWYQQALGQGPQFIFQYYEEEERQRGNFPDRFSGHQFPNYSSELNVNALLLGDSALYLCASTQRWSSTDTQYFGPGTRLTVL.

The rearrangement uses TRBV27 and TRBJ2-7; 11 nucleotides align to TRBD2. Germline CDR1 MNHEY, CDR2 SMNVEV (reference sequence). V was clipped by 5 bases and J by 6 bases; unmatched bases: 6. The CDR3 spans 14 residues. The DNA for the CDR3 is TGTGCCAGCAGTACTAGCGGGGGCCTTACCGAGCAGTACTTC. Translating it yields CASSTSGGLTEQYF.

V and J are TRBV12-5 and TRBJ2-1; a possible D gene is TRBD1 (6 bases). Germline CDR1 is LGHNT and CDR2 is FRNRAP. The V end lost 6 bases, the J end lost 2 bases, and 14 bases lay between the germline ends. This CDR3 contains 15 residues. The CDR3 nucleotides are TGTGCTAGTGGCCCAAGGGGGATACCCTACAATGAGCAGTTCTTC. Protein sequence: CASGPRGIPYNEQFF.

The sample holds one count of this clone. As DNA, the CDR3 is TGTGCCAGCAGTGACCCCCGACAGCTGAACACCGGGGAGCTGTTTTTT. Its protein is CASSDPRQLNTGELFF. The chain recombines TRBV25-1 with TRBJ2-2; D is possibly TRBD1 (5 bases). Trimming removed 3 bases at V and 1 base at J, with 12 bases between. Per germline, CDR1 MGHDK and CDR2 SYGVNS. The CDR3 extends over 16 amino acids.

The gene calls are TRBV6-5 and TRBJ2-1, with a possible D match to TRBD1 (5 bases). Germline V gives CDR1 MNHEY, CDR2 SVGAGI. Trimming took 7 bases from V and 10 from J, leaving 17 bases between them. The CDR3 is made up of 13 amino acids. This CDR3 is CASTPQGADEQFF. CDR3 coding DNA: TGTGCCAGCACCCCCCAAGGGGCGGACGAGCAGTTCTTC.

V is TRBV28 and J is TRBJ1-3; TRBD1 is a possible D gene (5 bases). The V gene lost 3 bases and the J gene lost 4 bases, with 10 bases spanning the gap. The CDR3 is made up of 14 amino acids. Germline CDR1 reads MDHEN; CDR2 reads SYDVKM. This chain's CDR3 is CASSFAGLGNTIYF. For the CDR3, the DNA is TGTGCCAGCAGTTTTGCAGGGCTAGGAAACACCATATATTTT.

This chain joins TRBV5-1 and TRBJ2-7; 7 bases align to TRBD1. This CDR3 is 14 amino acids long. Germline loops: CDR1 SGHRS, CDR2 YFSETQ. The trim removed 3 bases at V and 2 bases at J, leaving 5 bases unmatched. CDR3 in DNA: TGCGCCAGCAGCTACAAAGGGACAGCCTACGAGCAGTACTTC. This translates into CASSYKGTAYEQYF.

This chain connects TRBV19 to TRBJ1-4; TRBD1 agrees at 7 bases. The CDR3 is 15 residues long. Losses at the gene ends were 3 bases for V and 5 bases for J; bases not matched to a gene: 6. CDR1 is LNHDA and CDR2 is SQIVND in the germline V gene (reference sequence). The CDR3 reads CASSIRDSPNEKLFF. Here the CDR3 DNA reads TGTGCCAGTAGTATCCGGGACAGTCCGAATGAAAAACTGTTTTTT. Based on the CDR3 plus reference TRBV19 and TRBJ1-4, the full variable domain is DGGITQSPKYLFRKEGQNVTLSCEQNLNHDAMYWYRQDPGQGLRLIYYSQIVNDFQKGDIAEGYSVSREKKESFPLTVTSAQKNPTAFYLCASSIRDSPNEKLFFGSGTQLSVL.

The gene calls are TRBV5-1 and TRBJ2-7; D is possibly TRBD2 (5 bases). Per the germline V gene, CDR1 is SGHRS and CDR2 is YFSETQ. V was clipped by 4 bases and J by 4 bases, with 9 bases between them. The CDR3 has 12 residues. CDR3 region: CASSQEGYEQYF. CDR3 in DNA: TGCGCCAGCAGCCAAGAGGGATACGAGCAGTACTTC.

The chain employs TRBV27 and TRBJ2-6, with D perhaps TRBD1 (5 bases). This CDR3 region has 16 residues. Trimming took 3 bases from V and 4 from J, leaving 13 bases between them. From germline, CDR1 is MNHEY and CDR2 SMNVEV (reference sequence). This CDR3 reads CASSFPPGSGANVLTF. As DNA, the CDR3 is TGTGCCAGCAGTTTCCCTCCAGGGTCCGGGGCCAACGTCCTGACTTTC.